This TCR beta chain was identified during a study of regulatory T cells in long-lasting Graves disease. Overall study findings and caveats: Only peripheral blood was studied, not thyroid tissue.

With respect to this clonotype: Its antigen is currently unknown.

To make TCR beta libraries, researchers used iRepertoire HTBI primers and Arm-PCR of CDR3 regions. Each CDR3 protein is one row after TCRdb ran MiXCR on the multiplex PCR reads. The data contain roughly 500,000 distinct CDR3 sequences, around 12% of them singletons. The time point: newly diagnosed GD, antithyroid drugs for less than 3 months. PBMC RNA served as the TCR library source. The length of the CDR3 is 13 residues. V was clipped by 4 bases and J by 1 base, with 8 bases between them. Germline assignment: CDR1 SGHRS and CDR2 YFSETQ. These records were also assigned to another study, of T cells in Graves' hyperthyroidism and ophthalmopathy. According to that study: The TCR CDR3 first-round RT-PCR relied on the HTBI primer set.

Sequencing used peripheral blood mononuclear cells (PBMCs), obtained at new diagnosis, from a patient treated with antithyroid drugs. The receptor comes from a young woman with Graves disease. The V gene is TRBV5-1, the J gene TRBJ1-1; the D is unclear. The CDR3 nucleotides read TGCGCCAGCAGCCCCGTTCGGAACACTGAAGCTTTCTTT. Its translation: CASSPVRNTEAFF.